This T cell receptor beta chain appears in the sequencing data of a study of blood T cell repertoires in COVID-19. Study context: The study drew acute and convalescent COVID-19 samples from the United States, Italy and Spain.

V lost 7 bases and J 9 bases, leaving 19 bases between the germline ends. Germline CDR1 is SEHNR and CDR2 is FQNEAQ (reference sequence). The CDR3 loop spans 14 amino acids. Per the authors' pipeline: Estimation of nucleated cell counts was performed using reference gene primer amplification. Repertoires were generated with immunoSEQ multiplex PCR, while TCRdb's copy carries only in-frame clones and drops some. V and J calls and clone size follow that table, whereas D and trimming were derived from the DNA. The table includes about 140,000 clones, around 80% detected once. The clonotype originates from a woman between 50 and 59 years old with acute or convalescent COVID-19. The sample consisted of peripheral blood. This chain links TRBV7-9 with TRBJ2-1, with D possibly matching TRBD2 (6 bases). The CDR3 spells CASTRAGYEGEQFF. CDR3 bases: TGTGCCAGCACTCGGGCGGGGTATGAAGGTGAGCAGTTCTTC. The whole variable domain, remainder taken from reference TRBV7-9 and TRBJ2-1, is DTGVSQNPRHKITKRGQNVTFRCDPISEHNRLYWYRQTLGQGPEFLTYFQNEAQLEKSRLLSDRFSAERPKGSFSTLEIQRTEQGDSAMYLCASTRAGYEGEQFFGPGTRLTVL.